A selection of T cell receptor beta chains follows, all from one sample in a study of identical twins. Using its own MiXCR run on the 5' RACE reads, TCRdb lists one record per CDR3 protein. Of fewer than 250,000 distinct CDR3 sequences listed, 15% are singletons. The data also belong to a second study, concerning T cells expressing NK-cell markers.

The sequenced sample consisted of CD8+ T cells sorted from blood. All receptors come from a woman aged 18-35 years in good health. The CDR3 runs from the conserved cysteine through the conserved F or W. A D gene is named only where the DNA matches it firmly. Clone size is given for some rows only: seen once, a few or many times, or a class if the clone is expanded.

TRBV2	TRBJ1-6	few	-	TGTGCCAGCACTCTCACAAGCTCCTATAATTCACCCCTCCACTTT	CASTLTSSYNSPLHF
TRBV27	TRBJ2-5	few	-	TGTGCCAGCAGTTCCGCTAGCTATGTTCAAGAGACCCAGTACTTC	CASSSASYVQETQYF
TRBV19	TRBJ1-2	few	-	TGTGCCAGTAGTATAGCCCCACGGGCGGAGGGCTACACCTTC	CASSIAPRAEGYTF
TRBV6-1	TRBJ2-1	-	-	TGTGCCACCAGTCGGTTGAGCTCCTACAATGAGCAGTTCTTC	CATSRLSSYNEQFF
TRBV5-1	TRBJ2-7	many	-	TGCGCCAGCAAGAGGGACGGCTACGAGCAGTACTTC	CASKRDGYEQYF
TRBV7-6	TRBJ2-2	-	TRBD2	TGTGCCAGCAGCCCGGGACTAGCGGGGGCCACCGGGGAGCTGTTTTTT	CASSPGLAGATGELFF
TRBV6-4	TRBJ2-3	many	TRBD2	TGTGCCAGCAGTGACTCTAGCGGGGGGGCAGATACGCAGTATTTT	CASSDSSGGADTQYF
TRBV20-1	TRBJ2-7	few	TRBD2	TGCAGTGCTATGCCCAGGACTAGCGGTACCTACGAGCAGTACTTC	CSAMPRTSGTYEQYF
TRBV7-9	TRBJ2-3	-	TRBD2	TGTGCCAGCAAACGGGAGGCGCAGTATTTT	CASKREAQYF
TRBV28	TRBJ2-1	-	TRBD2	TGTGCCAGCAGTTTCTTAGCGGGAGTCGATGAGCAGTTCTTC	CASSFLAGVDEQFF
TRBV5-1	TRBJ2-7	few	TRBD2	TGCGCCAGCAGATATGGACTAGCGGGGGGTCACTCCTACGAGCAGTACTTC	CASRYGLAGGHSYEQYF
TRBV12-3/TRBV12-4	TRBJ2-7	few	-	TGTGCCAGCAGCGCCAATAACGAGCAGTACTTC	CASSANNEQYF
TRBV4-2	TRBJ2-1	few	TRBD2	TGTGCCAGCAGCCAAGATTCGGGGGGGAATGAGCAGTTCTTC	CASSQDSGGNEQFF